The clone carrying this TCR beta chain was picked up a small number of times. Its antigen is as yet unknown. This specimen belongs to a study of beta chain features in type 1 diabetes. Study outcomes and limitations: Shorter TCRB CDR3s, moderately but significantly so, were found in Type 1 diabetes patients in all four CD4+ subsets. There were fewer insertions and more deletions at the VDJ junctions of type 1 diabetes patients. Cells expressing TCR highly could be over-represented by cDNA sequencing. The naive, central memory and Treg TCRB repertoires of patients appeared to be more similar to one another than those of healthy donors.

Trimming removed 7 bases from V and 10 bases from J, with 22 bases in between. The germline gives CDR1 SNHLY, CDR2 FYNNEI. The CDR3 contains 14 residues. Reverse transcription of all isolated RNA meant that expressed TCRB transcripts were sequenced. Profiled with immunoSEQ multiplex PCR; TCRdb holds only in-frame clones, not every one. The table has 640,000 or so clones, around 15% seen once. The V gene is TRBV2, the J gene TRBJ1-1; the D gene is possibly TRBD1 (5 bases). Input material: naive CD4+ T cells from blood. The origin of this receptor is a man between 18 and 29 years old with type 1 diabetes. CDR3 bases: TGTGCCAGCAAGGAGGGACCAGGCCGGGGGGTAGCTTTCTTT. Translating it yields CASKEGPGRGVAFF. The entire variable domain, with the rest obtained from reference TRBV2 and TRBJ1-1, is as follows: EPEVTQTPSHQVTQMGQEVILRCVPISNHLYFYWYRQILGQKVEFLVSFYNNEISEKSEIFDDQFSVERPDGSNFTLKIRSTKLEDSAMYFCASKEGPGRGVAFFGQGTRLTVV.